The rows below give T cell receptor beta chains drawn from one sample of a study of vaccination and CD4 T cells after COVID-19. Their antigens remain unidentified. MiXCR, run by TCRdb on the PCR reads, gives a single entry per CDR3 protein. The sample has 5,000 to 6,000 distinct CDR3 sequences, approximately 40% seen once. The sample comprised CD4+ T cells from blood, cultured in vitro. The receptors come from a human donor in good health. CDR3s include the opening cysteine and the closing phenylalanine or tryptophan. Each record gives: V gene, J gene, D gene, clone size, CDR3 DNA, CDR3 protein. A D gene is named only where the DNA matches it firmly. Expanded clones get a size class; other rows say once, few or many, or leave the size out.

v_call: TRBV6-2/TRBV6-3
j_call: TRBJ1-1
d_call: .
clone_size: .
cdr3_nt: TGTGCCAGCAGTAACAATTGGAACACTGAAGCTTTCTTT
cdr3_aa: CASSNNWNTEAFF

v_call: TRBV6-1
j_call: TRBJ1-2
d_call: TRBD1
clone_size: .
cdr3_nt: TGTGCCAGCTTACAGGGGGCACGTACTAACTATGGCTACACCTTC
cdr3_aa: CASLQGARTNYGYTF

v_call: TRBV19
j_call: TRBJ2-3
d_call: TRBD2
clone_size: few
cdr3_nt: TGTGCCACCGACAAAGCGGGGGGGCCAGGAACGCAGTATTTT
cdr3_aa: CATDKAGGPGTQYF

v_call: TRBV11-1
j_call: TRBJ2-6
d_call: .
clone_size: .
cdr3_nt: TGTGCCAGCAGCTTAGCTAACAAAATTGCTGGGGCCAACGTCCTGACTTTC
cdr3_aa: CASSLANKIAGANVLTF

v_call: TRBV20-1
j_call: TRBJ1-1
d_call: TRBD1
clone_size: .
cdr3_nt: TGCAGTGTCCCGGGACAGGGGAACACTGAAGCTTTCTTT
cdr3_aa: CSVPGQGNTEAFF

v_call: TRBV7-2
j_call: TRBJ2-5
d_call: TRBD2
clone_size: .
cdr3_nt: TGTGCCAGCAGCACCGCTAGCGGGGGGGCTCAAGAGACCCAGTACTTC
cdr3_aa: CASSTASGGAQETQYF

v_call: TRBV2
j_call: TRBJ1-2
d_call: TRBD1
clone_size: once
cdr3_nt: TGTGCCAGCAGAAGAGGGACAGGGGGAAACTATGGCTACACCTTC
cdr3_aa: CASRRGTGGNYGYTF

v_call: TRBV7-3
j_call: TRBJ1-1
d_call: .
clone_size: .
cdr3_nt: TGTGCCAGCAGCTCCCAGGGGCTTGGCACTGAAGCTTTCTTT
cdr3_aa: CASSSQGLGTEAFF

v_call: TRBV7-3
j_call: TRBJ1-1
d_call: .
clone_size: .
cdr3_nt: TGTGCCAGCAGCTTAAGGGCCCCCACTGAAGCTTTCTTT
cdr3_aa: CASSLRAPTEAFF

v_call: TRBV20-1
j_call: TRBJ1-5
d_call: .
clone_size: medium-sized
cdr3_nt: TGCAGTGCTAGGGAGTTTGTGGGATCGGGGCAGCCCCAGCATTTT
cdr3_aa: CSAREFVGSGQPQHF

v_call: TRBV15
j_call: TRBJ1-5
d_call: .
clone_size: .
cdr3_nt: TGTGCCACCAGCAGATCGGGGCAGGGAAACAATCAGCCCCAGCATTTT
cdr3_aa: CATSRSGQGNNQPQHF

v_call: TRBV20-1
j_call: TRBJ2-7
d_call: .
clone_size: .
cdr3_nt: TGCAGTGCCCCGGACACCTCACAGACCTACGAGCAGTACTTC
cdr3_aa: CSAPDTSQTYEQYF

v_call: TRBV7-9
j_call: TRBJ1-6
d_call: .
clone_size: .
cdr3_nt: TGTGCCAGCAGCTTCGAAAGACCAGGGGATTCACCCCTCCACTTT
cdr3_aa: CASSFERPGDSPLHF

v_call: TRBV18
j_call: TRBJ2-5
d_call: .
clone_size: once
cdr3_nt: TGTGCCAGCTCAACCCAGGGGCCACTCGGGGAGACCCAGTACTTC
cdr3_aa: CASSTQGPLGETQYF

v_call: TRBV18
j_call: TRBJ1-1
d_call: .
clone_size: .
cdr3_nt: TGTGCCAGCTCACCACAGGCGGCTGAGAACACTGAAGCTTTCTTT
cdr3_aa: CASSPQAAENTEAFF

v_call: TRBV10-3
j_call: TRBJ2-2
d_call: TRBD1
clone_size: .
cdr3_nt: TGTGCCATCAGTGCACGACAGGGAATTATGGACACCGGGGAGCTGTTTTTT
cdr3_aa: CAISARQGIMDTGELFF

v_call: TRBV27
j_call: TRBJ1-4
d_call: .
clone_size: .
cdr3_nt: TGTGCCAGCATTGGGCAGGGGCGGGAAAAACTGTTTTTT
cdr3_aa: CASIGQGREKLFF

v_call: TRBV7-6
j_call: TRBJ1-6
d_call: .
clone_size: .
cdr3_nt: TGTGCCAGCAGCTTAGGGGGGGCCCTAAATTCACCCCTCCACTTT
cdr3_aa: CASSLGGALNSPLHF

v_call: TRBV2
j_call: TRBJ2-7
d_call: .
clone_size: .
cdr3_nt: TGTGCCAGCAGTGAGCAGGGCGTTAACTCCTACGAGCAGTACTTC
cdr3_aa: CASSEQGVNSYEQYF

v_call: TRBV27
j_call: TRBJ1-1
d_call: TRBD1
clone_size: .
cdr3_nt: TGTGCCAGCAAAAAGGGGACAGGGGGTCGAGGTGAAGCTTTCTTT
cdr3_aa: CASKKGTGGRGEAFF

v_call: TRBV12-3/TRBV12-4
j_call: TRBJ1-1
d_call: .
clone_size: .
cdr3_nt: TGTGCCAGCAGTTTAAGGGGAGGCACTGAAGCTTTCTTT
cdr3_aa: CASSLRGGTEAFF

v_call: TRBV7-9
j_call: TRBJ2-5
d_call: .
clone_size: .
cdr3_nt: TGTGCCAGCAGCACCGTCGACTGGACCCAGTACTTC
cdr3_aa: CASSTVDWTQYF

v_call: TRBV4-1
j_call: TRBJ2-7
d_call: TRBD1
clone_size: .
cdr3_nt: TGCGCCAGCAGCCAGGCTACAGGGGGTTACTACGAGCAGTACTTC
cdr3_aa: CASSQATGGYYEQYF

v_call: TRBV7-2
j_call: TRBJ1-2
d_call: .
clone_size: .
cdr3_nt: TGTGCCAGCAGCATAACAGGGACAAACTTTTATGGCTACACCTTC
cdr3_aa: CASSITGTNFYGYTF

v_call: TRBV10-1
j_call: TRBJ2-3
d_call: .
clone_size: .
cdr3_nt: TGCGCCAGCAGTGAGTCGACAGGGGAGGGTACGCAGTATTTT
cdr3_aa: CASSESTGEGTQYF

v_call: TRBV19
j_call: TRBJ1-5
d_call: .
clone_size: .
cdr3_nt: TGTGCCAGTCATGGACAGACGAGCAATCAGCCCCAGCATTTT
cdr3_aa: CASHGQTSNQPQHF

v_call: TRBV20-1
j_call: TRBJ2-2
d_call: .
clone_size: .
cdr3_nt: TGCAGTGCTAGAGCCAGGGTAGAGGGGGAGCTGTTTTTT
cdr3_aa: CSARARVEGELFF

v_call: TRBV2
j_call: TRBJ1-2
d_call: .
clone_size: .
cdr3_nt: TGTGCCAGCAGCCGTGAAGTCTACAGCTATGGCTACACCTTC
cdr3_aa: CASSREVYSYGYTF

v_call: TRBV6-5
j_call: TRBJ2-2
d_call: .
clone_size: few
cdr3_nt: TGTGCCAGCAGTTACTCGTTAACAGACACCGGGGAGCTGTTTTTT
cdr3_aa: CASSYSLTDTGELFF

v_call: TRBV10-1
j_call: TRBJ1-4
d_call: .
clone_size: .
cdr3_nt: TGCGCCAGCAGTGTCGGGAATGGTGAAAAACTGTTTTTT
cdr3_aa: CASSVGNGEKLFF

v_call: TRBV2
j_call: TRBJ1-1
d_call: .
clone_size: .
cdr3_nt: TGTGCCAGCAGTGTCGGGGCTGTCGGGGGAATGAACACTGAAGCTTTCTTT
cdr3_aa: CASSVGAVGGMNTEAFF

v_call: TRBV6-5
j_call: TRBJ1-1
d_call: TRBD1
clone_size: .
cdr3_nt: TGTGCCAGCAGTTACTCCGGGACAGTATGGTCTGAAGCTTTCTTT
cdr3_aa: CASSYSGTVWSEAFF

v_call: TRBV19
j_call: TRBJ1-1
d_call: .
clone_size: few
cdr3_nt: TGTGCCAGTAGTATGCATTCAGGGTTAGCTTTCTTT
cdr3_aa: CASSMHSGLAFF

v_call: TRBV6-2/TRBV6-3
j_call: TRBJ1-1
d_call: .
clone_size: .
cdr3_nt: TGTGCCAGCAGAACGGACGGAAACACTGAAGCTTTCTTT
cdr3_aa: CASRTDGNTEAFF

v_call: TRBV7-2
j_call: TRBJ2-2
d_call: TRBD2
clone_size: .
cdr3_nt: TGTGCCAGCACCCCCGGGACTAGTAGGACCGGGGAGCTGTTTTTT
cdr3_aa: CASTPGTSRTGELFF

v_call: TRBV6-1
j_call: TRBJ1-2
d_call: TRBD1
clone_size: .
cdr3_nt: TGTGCCAGCAAGCGAAGGACAGGGGACACCACAAACTATGGCTACACCTTC
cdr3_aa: CASKRRTGDTTNYGYTF

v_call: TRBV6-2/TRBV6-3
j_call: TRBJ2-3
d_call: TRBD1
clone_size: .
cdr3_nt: TGTGCCAGCAGCCCCACACAGGGGCGGATTGATACGCAGTATTTT
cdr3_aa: CASSPTQGRIDTQYF

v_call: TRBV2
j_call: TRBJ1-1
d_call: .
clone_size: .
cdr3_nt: TGTGCCAGCAGTGAATGGAACACTGAAGCTTTCTTT
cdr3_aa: CASSEWNTEAFF

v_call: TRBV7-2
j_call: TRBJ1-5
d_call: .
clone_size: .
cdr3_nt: TGTGCCAGCAGCTTAGACGATGGCAATCAGCCCCAGCATTTT
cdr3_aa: CASSLDDGNQPQHF

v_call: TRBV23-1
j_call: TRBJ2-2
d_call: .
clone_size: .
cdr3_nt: TGCGCCAGCAGACACAGGGTGAACGGGGAGCTGTTTTTT
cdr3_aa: CASRHRVNGELFF

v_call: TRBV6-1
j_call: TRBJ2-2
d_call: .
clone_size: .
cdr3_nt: TGTGCCAGCAGTCGCTCGTCGCTGGTGCTGTTTTTT
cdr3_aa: CASSRSSLVLFF

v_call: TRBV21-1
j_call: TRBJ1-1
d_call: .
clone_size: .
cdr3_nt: TGTGCCAGCAGCACTCGGGACAGGGATAGCACTGAAGCTTTCTTT
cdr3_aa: CASSTRDRDSTEAFF

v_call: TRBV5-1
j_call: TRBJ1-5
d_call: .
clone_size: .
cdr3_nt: TGCGCCAGCAGCTTGGGAACAGCTAATCAGCCCCAGCATTTT
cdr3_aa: CASSLGTANQPQHF

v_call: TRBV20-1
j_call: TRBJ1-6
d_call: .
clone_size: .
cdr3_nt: TGCAGTGCTAGAGGGCCGGAGGGGGGCACTAATTCACCCCTCCACTTT
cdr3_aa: CSARGPEGGTNSPLHF

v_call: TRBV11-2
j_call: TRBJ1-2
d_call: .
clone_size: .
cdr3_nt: TGTGCCAGCAGCTTAGAAGTTTATGGCTACACCTTC
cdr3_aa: CASSLEVYGYTF

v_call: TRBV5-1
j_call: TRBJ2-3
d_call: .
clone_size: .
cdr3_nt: TGCGCCAGCAGCTTGGGGGCTGAGGGCACAGATACGCAGTATTTT
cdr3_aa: CASSLGAEGTDTQYF

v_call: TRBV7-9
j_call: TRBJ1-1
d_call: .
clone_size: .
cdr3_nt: TGTGCCACCGGGCAGGGCTTTCTAATGAACACTGAAGCTTTCTTT
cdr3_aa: CATGQGFLMNTEAFF

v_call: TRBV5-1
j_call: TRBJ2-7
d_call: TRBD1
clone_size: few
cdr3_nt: TGCGCCAGCAGCTTTGCAGGGGGATACGAGCAGTACTTC
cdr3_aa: CASSFAGGYEQYF